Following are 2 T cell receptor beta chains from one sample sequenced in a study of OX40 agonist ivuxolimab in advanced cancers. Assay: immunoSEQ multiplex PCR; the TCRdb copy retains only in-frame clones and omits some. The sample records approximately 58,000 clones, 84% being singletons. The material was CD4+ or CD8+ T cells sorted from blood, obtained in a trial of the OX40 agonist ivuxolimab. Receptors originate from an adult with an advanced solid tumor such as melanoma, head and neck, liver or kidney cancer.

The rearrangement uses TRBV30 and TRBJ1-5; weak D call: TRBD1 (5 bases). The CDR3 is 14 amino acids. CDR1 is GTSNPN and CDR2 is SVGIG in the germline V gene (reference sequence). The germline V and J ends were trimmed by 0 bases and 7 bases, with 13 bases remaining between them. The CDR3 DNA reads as TGTGCCTGGAGTGTAGGGTCAGGGAGGCAGCCCCAGCATTTT. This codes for CAWSVGSGRQPQHF.

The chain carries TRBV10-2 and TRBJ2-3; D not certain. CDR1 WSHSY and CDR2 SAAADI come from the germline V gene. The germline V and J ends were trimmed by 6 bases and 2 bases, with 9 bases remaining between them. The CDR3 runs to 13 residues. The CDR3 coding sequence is TGCGCCAGCAGAGCCAGCAACACAGATACGCAGTATTTT. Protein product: CASRASNTDTQYF.